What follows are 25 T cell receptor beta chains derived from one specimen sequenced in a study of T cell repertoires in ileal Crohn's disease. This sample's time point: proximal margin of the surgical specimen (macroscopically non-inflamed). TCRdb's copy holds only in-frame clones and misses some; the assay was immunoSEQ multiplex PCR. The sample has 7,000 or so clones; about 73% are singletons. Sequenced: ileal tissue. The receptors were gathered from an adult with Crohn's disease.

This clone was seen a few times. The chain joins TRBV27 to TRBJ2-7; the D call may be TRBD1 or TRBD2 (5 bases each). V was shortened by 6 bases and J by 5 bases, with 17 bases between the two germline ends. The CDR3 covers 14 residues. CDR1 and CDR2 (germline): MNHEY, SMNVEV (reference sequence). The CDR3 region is CASSPSAGTDEQYF. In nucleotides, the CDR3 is TGTGCCAGCAGCCCCTCGGCAGGGACGGACGAGCAGTACTTC.

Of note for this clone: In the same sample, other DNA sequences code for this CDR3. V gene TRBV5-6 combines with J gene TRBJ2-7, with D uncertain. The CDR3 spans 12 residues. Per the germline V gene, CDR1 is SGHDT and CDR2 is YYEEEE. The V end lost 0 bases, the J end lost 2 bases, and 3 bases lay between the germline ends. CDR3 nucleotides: TGTGCCAGCAGCTTGGCTGCCTACGAGCAGTACTTC. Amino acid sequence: CASSLAAYEQYF. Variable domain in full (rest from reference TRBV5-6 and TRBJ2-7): DAGVTQSPTHLIKTRGQQVTLRCSPKSGHDTVSWYQQALGQGPQFIFQYYEEEERQRGNFPDRFSGHQFPNYSSELNVNALLLGDSALYLCASSLAAYEQYFGPGTRLTVT.

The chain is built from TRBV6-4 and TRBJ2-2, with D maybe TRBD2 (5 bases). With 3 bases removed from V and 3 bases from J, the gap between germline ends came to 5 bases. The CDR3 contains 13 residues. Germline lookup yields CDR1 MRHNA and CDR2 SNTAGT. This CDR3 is CASSEADTGELFF. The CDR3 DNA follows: TGTGCCAGCAGTGAAGCGGACACCGGGGAGCTGTTTTTT.

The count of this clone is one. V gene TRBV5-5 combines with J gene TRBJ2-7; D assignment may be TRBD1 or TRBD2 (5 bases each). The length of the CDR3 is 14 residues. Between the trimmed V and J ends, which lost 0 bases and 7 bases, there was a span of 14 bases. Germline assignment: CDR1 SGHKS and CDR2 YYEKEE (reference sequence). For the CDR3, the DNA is TGTGCCAGCAGCTTGGTACCCGGGACGGGGGAGCAGTACTTC. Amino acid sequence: CASSLVPGTGEQYF.

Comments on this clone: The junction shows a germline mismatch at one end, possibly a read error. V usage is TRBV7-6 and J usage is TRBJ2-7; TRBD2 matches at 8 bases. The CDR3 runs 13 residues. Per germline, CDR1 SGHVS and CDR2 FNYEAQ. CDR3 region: CASSNGLAGEEYF. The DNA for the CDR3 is TGTGCCAGCAGCAACGGACTAGCCGGCGAGGAGTACTTC.

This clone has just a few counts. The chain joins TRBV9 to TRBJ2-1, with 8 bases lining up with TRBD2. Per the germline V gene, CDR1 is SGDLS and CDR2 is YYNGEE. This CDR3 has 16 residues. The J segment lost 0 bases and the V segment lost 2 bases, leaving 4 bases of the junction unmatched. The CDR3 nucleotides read TGTGCCAGCAGCGTTAAGCGGGAGAGCTCCTACAATGAGCAGTTCTTC. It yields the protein CASSVKRESSYNEQFF.

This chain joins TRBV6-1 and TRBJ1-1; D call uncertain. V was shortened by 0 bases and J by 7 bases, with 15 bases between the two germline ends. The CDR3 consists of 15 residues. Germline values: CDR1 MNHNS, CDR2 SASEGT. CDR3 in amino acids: CASSEAVQIHGEAFF. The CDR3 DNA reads TGTGCCAGCAGTGAAGCGGTTCAAATCCACGGTGAAGCTTTCTTT.

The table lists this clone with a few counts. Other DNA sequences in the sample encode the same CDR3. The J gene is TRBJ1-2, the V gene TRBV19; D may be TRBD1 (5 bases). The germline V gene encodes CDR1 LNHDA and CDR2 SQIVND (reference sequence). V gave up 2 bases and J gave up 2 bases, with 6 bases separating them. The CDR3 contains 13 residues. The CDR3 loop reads CASSITGNYGYTF. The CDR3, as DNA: TGTGCCAGTAGTATAACAGGAAACTATGGCTACACCTTC.

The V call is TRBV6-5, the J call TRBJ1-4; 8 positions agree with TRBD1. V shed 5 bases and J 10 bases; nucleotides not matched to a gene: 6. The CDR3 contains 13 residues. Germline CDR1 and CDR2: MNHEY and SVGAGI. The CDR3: CASSPTGGGKLFF. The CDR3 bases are TGTGCCAGCAGTCCCACAGGGGGGGGAAAACTGTTTTTT.

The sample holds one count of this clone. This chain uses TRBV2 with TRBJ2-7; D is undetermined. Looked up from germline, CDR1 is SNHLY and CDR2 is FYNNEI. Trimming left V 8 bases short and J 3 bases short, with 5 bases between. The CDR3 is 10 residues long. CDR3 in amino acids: CASGYYEQYF. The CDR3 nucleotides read TGTGCCAGCGGTTACTACGAGCAGTACTTC.

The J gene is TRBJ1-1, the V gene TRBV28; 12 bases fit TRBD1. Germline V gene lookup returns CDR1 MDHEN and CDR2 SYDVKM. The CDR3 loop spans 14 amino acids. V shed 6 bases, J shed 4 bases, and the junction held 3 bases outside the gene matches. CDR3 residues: CASRGDRGLTEAFF. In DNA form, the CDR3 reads TGTGCCAGCAGGGGGGACAGGGGGCTCACTGAAGCTTTCTTT.

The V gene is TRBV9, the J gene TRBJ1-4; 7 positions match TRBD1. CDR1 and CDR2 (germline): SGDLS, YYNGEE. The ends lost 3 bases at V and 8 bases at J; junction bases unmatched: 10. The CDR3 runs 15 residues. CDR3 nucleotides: TGTGCCAGCAGCGCTCAGGGGGAGAGAAGAGAAAAACTGTTTTTT. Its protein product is CASSAQGERREKLFF.

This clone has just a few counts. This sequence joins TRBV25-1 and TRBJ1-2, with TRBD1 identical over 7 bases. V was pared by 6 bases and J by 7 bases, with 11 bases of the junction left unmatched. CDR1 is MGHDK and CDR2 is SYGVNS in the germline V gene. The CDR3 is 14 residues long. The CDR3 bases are TGTGCCAGCAGCGGACGGCAGGGGGGGGGTGGCTACACCTTC. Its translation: CASSGRQGGGGYTF.

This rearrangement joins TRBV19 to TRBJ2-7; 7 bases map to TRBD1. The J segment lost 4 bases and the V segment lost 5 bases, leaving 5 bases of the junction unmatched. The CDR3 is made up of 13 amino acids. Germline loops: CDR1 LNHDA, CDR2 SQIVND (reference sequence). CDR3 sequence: CASSQGQPYEQYF. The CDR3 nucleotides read TGTGCCAGTAGTCAGGGACAGCCATACGAGCAGTACTTC.

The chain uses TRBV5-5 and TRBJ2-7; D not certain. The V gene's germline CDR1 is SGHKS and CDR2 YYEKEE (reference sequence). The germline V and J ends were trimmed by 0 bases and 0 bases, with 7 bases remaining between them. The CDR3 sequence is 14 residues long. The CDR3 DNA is TGTGCCAGCAGCTTGGTACCCTTCTCCTACGAGCAGTACTTC. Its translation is CASSLVPFSYEQYF. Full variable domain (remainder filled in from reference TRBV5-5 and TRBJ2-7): DAGVTQSPTHLIKTRGQQVTLRCSPISGHKSVSWYQQVLGQGPQFIFQYYEKEERGRGNFPDRFSARQFPNYSSELNVNALLLGDSALYLCASSLVPFSYEQYFGPGTRLTVT.

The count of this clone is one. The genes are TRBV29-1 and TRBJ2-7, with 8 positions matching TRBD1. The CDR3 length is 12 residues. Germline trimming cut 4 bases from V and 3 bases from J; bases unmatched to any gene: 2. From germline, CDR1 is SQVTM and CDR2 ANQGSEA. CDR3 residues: CSVGTGSYEQYF. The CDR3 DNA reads TGCAGCGTTGGGACAGGGAGCTACGAGCAGTACTTC.

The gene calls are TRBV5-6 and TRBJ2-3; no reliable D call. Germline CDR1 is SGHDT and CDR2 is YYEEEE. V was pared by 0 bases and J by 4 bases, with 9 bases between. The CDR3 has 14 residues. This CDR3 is CASSLEGLADTQYF. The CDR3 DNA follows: TGTGCCAGCAGCTTGGAAGGGCTGGCAGATACGCAGTATTTT.

The CDR3 loop is CASSFHGRANEKLFF. The CDR3 DNA is TGTGCCAGCAGTTTCCACGGTAGGGCTAATGAAAAACTGTTTTTT. The rearrangement links TRBV28 to TRBJ1-4; D is unresolved. V gave up 3 bases and J gave up 3 bases, with 11 bases separating them. The germline V gene encodes CDR1 MDHEN and CDR2 SYDVKM. There are 15 residues in the CDR3.

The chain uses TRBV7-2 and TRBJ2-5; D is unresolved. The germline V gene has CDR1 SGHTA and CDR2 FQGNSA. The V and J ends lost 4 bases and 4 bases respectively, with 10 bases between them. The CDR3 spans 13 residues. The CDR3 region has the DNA TGTGCCAGCAGCTCGGACCTCCTAGAGACCCAGTACTTC. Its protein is CASSSDLLETQYF.

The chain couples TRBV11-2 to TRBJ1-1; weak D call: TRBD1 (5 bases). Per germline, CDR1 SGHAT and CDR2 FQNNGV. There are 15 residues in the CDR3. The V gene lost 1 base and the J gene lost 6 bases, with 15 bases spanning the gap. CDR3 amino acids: CASSLGGGFLAEAFF. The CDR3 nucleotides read TGTGCCAGCAGCTTAGGTGGGGGGTTTTTGGCTGAAGCTTTCTTT.

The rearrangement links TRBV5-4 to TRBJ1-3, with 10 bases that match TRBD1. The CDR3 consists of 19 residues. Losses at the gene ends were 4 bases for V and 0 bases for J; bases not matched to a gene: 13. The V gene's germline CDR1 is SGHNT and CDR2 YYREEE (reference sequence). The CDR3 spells CASSRGWTGGRSSGNTIYF. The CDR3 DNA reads TGTGCCAGCAGCCGGGGTTGGACAGGGGGGCGAAGCTCTGGAAACACCATATATTTT.

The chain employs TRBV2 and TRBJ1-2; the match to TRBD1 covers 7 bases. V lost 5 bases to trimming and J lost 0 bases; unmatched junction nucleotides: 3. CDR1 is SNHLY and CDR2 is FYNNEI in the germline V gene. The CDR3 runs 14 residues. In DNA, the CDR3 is TGTGCCAGCAGTACAGGGACAGCTAACTATGGCTACACCTTC. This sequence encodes CASSTGTANYGYTF. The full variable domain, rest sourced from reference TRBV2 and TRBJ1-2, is EPEVTQTPSHQVTQMGQEVILRCVPISNHLYFYWYRQILGQKVEFLVSFYNNEISEKSEIFDDQFSVERPDGSNFTLKIRSTKLEDSAMYFCASSTGTANYGYTFGSGTRLTVV.

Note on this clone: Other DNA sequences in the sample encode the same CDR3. The CDR3 loop is CASRRGSGNANTDTQYF. CDR3 DNA sequence: TGCGCCAGCAGAAGGGGTAGCGGAAACGCAAACACAGATACGCAGTATTTT. This chain uses TRBV5-1 with TRBJ2-3; perhaps TRBD2 as D (6 bases). CDR1 is SGHRS, CDR2 YFSETQ, per germline. The CDR3 has 17 amino acids. Trimming left V 5 bases short and J 2 bases short, with 21 bases between. Full variable domain (missing parts from reference TRBV5-1 and TRBJ2-3): KAGVTQTPRYLIKTRGQQVTLSCSPISGHRSVSWYQQTPGQGLQFLFEYFSETQRNKGNFPGRFSGRQFSNSRSEMNVSTLELGDSALYLCASRRGSGNANTDTQYFGPGTRLTVL.

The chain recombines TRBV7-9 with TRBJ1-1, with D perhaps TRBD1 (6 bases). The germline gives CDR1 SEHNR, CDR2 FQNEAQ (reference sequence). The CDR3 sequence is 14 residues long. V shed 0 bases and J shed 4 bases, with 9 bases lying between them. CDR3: CASSLAGGTTEAFF. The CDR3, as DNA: TGTGCCAGCAGCTTAGCGGGGGGCACCACTGAAGCTTTCTTT.

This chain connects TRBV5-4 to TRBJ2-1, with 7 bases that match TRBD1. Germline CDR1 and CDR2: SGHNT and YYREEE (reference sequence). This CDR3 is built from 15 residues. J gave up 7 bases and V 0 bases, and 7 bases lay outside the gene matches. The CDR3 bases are TGTGCCAGCAGCTTGGCGCTAGGGGGCGGGAATGAGCAGTTCTTC. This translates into CASSLALGGGNEQFF. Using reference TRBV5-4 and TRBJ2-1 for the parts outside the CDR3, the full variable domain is ETGVTQSPTHLIKTRGQQVTLRCSSQSGHNTVSWYQQALGQGPQFIFQYYREEENGRGNFPPRFSGLQFPNYSSELNVNALELDDSALYLCASSLALGGGNEQFFGPGTRLTVL.